This passage covers 20 T cell receptor beta chains from one sample sequenced in a study of T cells in Graves' hyperthyroidism and ophthalmopathy. Template material for amplifying TCR beta CDR3 regions consisted of RNA transcripts. First-round RT-PCR targeting the TCR CDR3 was performed with the HTBI primer set. TCRdb independently ran MiXCR on the multiplex PCR reads; one entry per CDR3 protein. The data show some 320,000 distinct CDR3 sequences, roughly an eighth seen once. The specimen sequenced was blood. Receptor source: a middle-aged woman with Graves' ophthalmopathy.

This clonotype was recorded many times. V gene TRBV6-5 combines with J gene TRBJ1-1; perhaps TRBD1 as D (5 bases). Germline lookup yields CDR1 MNHEY and CDR2 SVGAGI. This CDR3 comprises 14 residues. The V and J ends lost 3 bases and 2 bases respectively, with 10 bases between them. The CDR3 sequence is CASSYGTFNTEAFF. Written as DNA, the CDR3 is TGTGCCAGCAGTTATGGGACGTTCAACACTGAAGCTTTCTTT.

This clonotype showed up many times. The chain has TRBV6-1 and TRBJ2-3; D possibly corresponds to TRBD1 (5 bases). CDR1 is MNHNS, CDR2 SASEGT, per germline. The CDR3 sequence is 16 residues long. Trimming took 4 bases from V and 6 from J, leaving 20 bases between them. In DNA form, the CDR3 reads TGTGCCAGCAGTGGGGGCGCAGGCCTGCCGTTTGATACGCAGTATTTT. This sequence encodes CASSGGAGLPFDTQYF.

V usage is TRBV11-2 and J usage is TRBJ2-3; no reliable D call. V lost 0 bases and J lost 6, with 19 bases in between. The germline V gene has CDR1 SGHAT and CDR2 FQNNGV. The CDR3 consists of 17 residues. CDR3 DNA sequence: TGTGCCAGCAGCTTAGAACCCTGGCGCCCAGGTGGGGATACGCAGTATTTT. It specifies CASSLEPWRPGGDTQYF. The full variable domain, with the rest looked up from reference TRBV11-2 and TRBJ2-3, is EAGVAQSPRYKIIEKRQSVAFWCNPISGHATLYWYQQILGQGPKLLIQFQNNGVVDDSQLPKDRFSAERLKGVDSTLKIQPAKLEDSAVYLCASSLEPWRPGGDTQYFGPGTRLTVL.

This clonotype was seen ten or more times. This chain joins TRBV28 and TRBJ1-2; D uncertain. The V and J ends lost 4 bases and 5 bases respectively, with 20 bases between them. This CDR3 comprises 16 residues. In germline, CDR1 is MDHEN, CDR2 SYDVKM. The CDR3 loop reads CASSSPSGPRQYGYTF. CDR3 in DNA: TGTGCCAGCAGTTCCCCCAGTGGCCCAAGGCAGTATGGCTACACCTTC.

The chain recombines TRBV4-1 with TRBJ2-1; TRBD1 matches 9 bases. J lost 9 bases, V lost 0 bases, and 12 bases had no gene match. The germline V gene encodes CDR1 MGHRA and CDR2 YSYEKL. The CDR3 sequence is 17 residues long. The CDR3 loop is CASSQDWGQGQLGEQFF. CDR3 nucleotide sequence: TGCGCCAGCAGCCAAGATTGGGGACAGGGACAGTTAGGTGAGCAGTTCTTC.

This clonotype was seen at least ten times. V gene TRBV6-1 combines with J gene TRBJ2-7, with D perhaps matching TRBD2 (6 bases). Per the germline V gene, CDR1 is MNHNS and CDR2 is SASEGT. The CDR3 has 13 amino acids. Trimming cost V 4 bases and J 5 bases, with 12 bases left between them. In nucleotides, the CDR3 is TGTGCCAGCAGTGGGAGGGAATGGAACGAGCAGTACTTC. This encodes CASSGREWNEQYF.

This clonotype was observed at least ten times. The chain combines TRBV27 with TRBJ2-2; D ambiguous. CDR3 length: 11 residues. Germline assignment: CDR1 MNHEY and CDR2 SMNVEV (reference sequence). Trimming left V 6 bases short and J 8 bases short, with 7 bases between. The CDR3 is CASSRWGELFF. The DNA for the CDR3 is TGTGCCAGCAGCAGGTGGGGGGAGCTGTTTTTT.

This clonotype was detected a few times. This chain links TRBV7-2 with TRBJ2-5, with 8 bases aligning to TRBD2. CDR3 length equals 18 residues. Germline CDR1 is SGHTA and CDR2 is FQGNSA. The trim removed 7 bases at V and 3 bases at J, leaving 19 bases unmatched. For the CDR3, the DNA is TGTGCCAGCATCGGAGACGCCCCCAGCGGGAGCGTAGAAGAGACCCAGTACTTC. Residues: CASIGDAPSGSVEETQYF.

There are many counts of this clonotype. The V and J genes are TRBV20-1 and TRBJ2-1, with 11 bases matching TRBD2. The CDR3 covers 17 residues. V was pared by 4 bases and J by 6 bases, with 14 bases of the junction left unmatched. CDR1 and CDR2 from the germline V gene are DFQATT and SNEGSKA (reference sequence). The CDR3 DNA reads as TGCAGTGCTACCGGGACTAGCGGAGCAGGGGGTGGCAATGAGCAGTTCTTC. Translation: CSATGTSGAGGGNEQFF.

This clonotype was recorded a few times. The CDR3 protein is CASSIGGAAFF. The CDR3 DNA sequence: TGTGCCAGTAGTATCGGCGGGGCCGCTTTCTTT. The genes are TRBV19 and TRBJ1-1; D is possibly TRBD1 (5 bases). Trimming pared 3 bases from V and 11 bases from J, leaving 10 bases between. Germline V gene sequence: CDR1 LNHDA, CDR2 SQIVND (reference sequence). The CDR3 totals 11 residues.

The chain employs TRBV19 and TRBJ1-1; TRBD1 aligns across 8 bases. Unmatched junction bases numbered 5, after V lost 4 bases and J lost 4 bases. In germline, CDR1 is LNHDA, CDR2 SQIVND (reference sequence). CDR3 length: 14 residues. The CDR3 nucleotides read TGTGCCAGTAGTACCCAGGGGGCGATCACTGAAGCTTTCTTT. Encoded protein: CASSTQGAITEAFF. The full variable domain, in which reference TRBV19 and TRBJ1-1 provide the parts outside the CDR3, is DGGITQSPKYLFRKEGQNVTLSCEQNLNHDAMYWYRQDPGQGLRLIYYSQIVNDFQKGDIAEGYSVSREKKESFPLTVTSAQKNPTAFYLCASSTQGAITEAFFGQGTRLTVV.

Ten or more counts support this clonotype. CDR3 nucleotide sequence: TGTGCCAGCATAGGGCGGGAGGTTTCCTACGAGCAGTACTTC. Its translation is CASIGREVSYEQYF. The V and J genes are TRBV2 and TRBJ2-7, with 8 bases lining up with TRBD2. The germline V gene encodes CDR1 SNHLY and CDR2 FYNNEI. Trimming took 7 bases from V and 1 from J; bases not matched to a gene: 6. The CDR3 consists of 14 residues. Based on the CDR3 plus reference TRBV2 and TRBJ2-7, the full variable domain is EPEVTQTPSHQVTQMGQEVILRCVPISNHLYFYWYRQILGQKVEFLVSFYNNEISEKSEIFDDQFSVERPDGSNFTLKIRSTKLEDSAMYFCASIGREVSYEQYFGPGTRLTVT.

Points on this clonotype: The junction differs from germline at one of its ends, possibly a read error. The V call is TRBV2, the J call TRBJ2-3, with D unresolved. The CDR3 length is 13 residues. Germline V gene lookup returns CDR1 SNHLY and CDR2 FYNNEI. DNA of the CDR3: TGTCCCAGCATTCGTGATTTCACGGATACGCAGTATTTT. It translates to CPSIRDFTDTQYF.

There are a few counts of this clonotype. V usage is TRBV6-1 and J usage is TRBJ1-3; a possible D gene is TRBD1 (5 bases). Looked up from germline, CDR1 is MNHNS and CDR2 is SASEGT. Trimming took 5 bases from V and 2 from J, leaving 16 bases between them. The CDR3 totals 16 residues. CDR3 DNA: TGTGCCAGCAGTTTTACAGACAGCGGCGCTGGAAACACCATATATTTT. It specifies CASSFTDSGAGNTIYF.

This clonotype was found a few times. The chain has TRBV27 and TRBJ1-6; D is unresolved. The germline V and J ends were trimmed by 4 bases and 10 bases, with 14 bases remaining between them. This CDR3 is built from 14 residues. Germline V gives CDR1 MNHEY, CDR2 SMNVEV (reference sequence). The CDR3 region has the DNA TGTGCCAGCAGTTACGACTTACGGCGCTCACCCCTCCACTTT. It codes for CASSYDLRRSPLHF.

This clonotype has a count of ten or more. The chain recombines TRBV3-1 with TRBJ2-5; maybe TRBD2 (5 bases). The CDR3 spans 13 residues. Germline CDR1 is LGHDT and CDR2 is YNNKEL (reference sequence). V was pared by 4 bases and J by 5 bases, with 11 bases between. The CDR3 DNA reads TGTGCCAGCAGCCGACCCACGGGGGAGACCCAGTACTTC. Translated: CASSRPTGETQYF.

With regard to this clonotype: A much bigger clone sits one base away, suggesting this may be a read error. The chain combines TRBV27 with TRBJ1-3; D might be TRBD1 (5 bases). CDR1 is MNHEY, CDR2 SMNVEV, per germline (reference sequence). The CDR3 consists of 19 residues. V was pared by 10 bases and J by 4 bases, with 32 bases between. The CDR3 loop reads CANRLPNAPGRVGGNTIYF. The CDR3 coding sequence is TGTGCCAATCGATTACCGAACGCCCCGGGACGGGTTGGGGGAAACACCATATATTTT.

The V call is TRBV4-1, the J call TRBJ2-7, with 9 bases identical to TRBD1. The CDR3 runs to 15 residues. Germline-derived CDR1 and CDR2 are MGHRA and YSYEKL. J was trimmed by 4 bases and V by 6 bases; bases with no gene match: 10. CDR3 residues: CASRKIGQGKYEQYF. For the CDR3, the DNA is TGCGCCAGCAGGAAGATCGGACAGGGGAAGTACGAGCAGTACTTC.

The chain links TRBV5-6 to TRBJ2-3, with D possibly being TRBD2 (5 bases). The germline CDR1 and CDR2 sequences are SGHDT and YYEEEE. This CDR3 spans 13 amino acids. V lost 1 base and J 5 bases, leaving 8 bases between the germline ends. The CDR3 coding sequence is TGTGCCAGCAGCTTGAGAGGGTTAGATACGCAGTATTTT. It translates to CASSLRGLDTQYF.

This clonotype has only a few counts. Here the CDR3 DNA reads TGTGCCAGCAGTTTACGCGGCAGAGGCTCCTATAATTCACCCCTCCACTTT. Amino acid sequence: CASSLRGRGSYNSPLHF. This chain joins TRBV27 and TRBJ1-6; D is undetermined. The V end was cut by 2 bases, the J end by 0 bases, with 11 bases between. Per the germline V gene, CDR1 is MNHEY and CDR2 is SMNVEV (reference sequence). The CDR3 has 17 residues.